The 11 T cell receptor beta chains in this list originate from one sample, sequenced in a study of T cell responses to AZD1222 COVID-19 vaccine. Produced via immunoSEQ multiplex PCR; TCRdb's table is partial and in-frame only. Of about 150,000 clones listed, around 90% are singletons. The sequenced sample was peripheral blood, obtained on day 0 of AZD1222 vaccination. These receptors were obtained from an adult in good health.

The rearrangement uses TRBV7-2 and TRBJ2-6; D call uncertain. CDR1 is SGHTA and CDR2 is FQGNSA in the germline V gene. This CDR3 region has 16 residues. Trimming left V 1 base short and J 4 bases short, with 11 bases between. CDR3 sequence reads: CASSLEGRPGANVLTF. The CDR3, as DNA: TGTGCCAGCAGCTTAGAAGGACGACCCGGGGCCAACGTCCTGACTTTC.

The gene calls are TRBV21-1 and TRBJ2-3; TRBD2 is the table's D call and was not checked against the DNA. TRBV21-1 has pseudogene status. The CDR3 consists of 17 residues. The CDR3 nucleotides are TGTGCCAGCAGCAAAGTAGTCCGGGGTACTAGCACAGATACGCAGTATTTT. This codes for CASSKVVRGTSTDTQYF.

J is TRBJ1-1 and V is TRBV5-4; D is perhaps TRBD1 (5 bases). There are 15 residues in the CDR3. V lost 4 bases and J 4 bases, leaving 17 bases between the germline ends. CDR1 SGHNT and CDR2 YYREEE come from the germline V gene (reference sequence). The CDR3 nucleotides read TGTGCCAGCAGCATTGGGGCACCCTTCGGCACTGAAGCTTTCTTT. Translated, it gives CASSIGAPFGTEAFF.

The chain is built from TRBV19 and TRBJ1-4; D uncertain. Germline loops: CDR1 LNHDA, CDR2 SQIVND (reference sequence). The V gene lost 4 bases and the J gene lost 4 bases, with 7 bases spanning the gap. The CDR3 runs to 13 residues. The CDR3 sequence is CASSTALNEKLFF. CDR3 bases: TGTGCCAGTAGTACCGCTCTTAATGAAAAACTGTTTTTT.

This clone appeared a single time. In nucleotides, the CDR3 is TGTGCCATCAGTCGACAGGCTGAAAAACTGTTTTTT. It yields the protein CAISRQAEKLFF. The chain couples TRBV10-3 to TRBJ1-4; possible D gene TRBD1, 6 bases. This CDR3 has 12 residues. CDR1 is ENHRY and CDR2 is SYGVKD in the germline V gene. V was shortened by 5 bases and J by 7 bases, with 8 bases between the two germline ends.

The chain recombines TRBV7-8 with TRBJ1-5; 7 bases match TRBD1. The length of the CDR3 is 14 residues. Germline CDR1 SGHVS, CDR2 FQNEAQ. Germline trimming cut 6 bases from V and 5 bases from J; bases unmatched to any gene: 7. CDR3 sequence: CASSPRDRDQPQHF. The CDR3 DNA sequence: TGTGCCAGCAGTCCCCGGGACAGAGATCAGCCCCAGCATTTT.

The chain carries TRBV5-1 and TRBJ2-5; 8 positions agree with TRBD2. The V and J ends lost 4 bases and 5 bases, in that order; junction bases with no gene match: 7. CDR1 is SGHRS and CDR2 is YFSETQ in the germline V gene. This CDR3 contains 14 residues. CDR3 sequence reads: CASSPGGGRETQYF. In nucleotides, the CDR3 is TGCGCCAGCAGCCCCGGGGGGGGCAGGGAGACCCAGTACTTC.

CDR3 residues: CASSPAGRNGYTF. Here the CDR3 DNA reads TGTGCCAGCAGTCCGGCCGGGAGGAATGGCTACACCTTC. This chain uses TRBV12-3 or TRBV12-4 with TRBJ1-2; D is undetermined. Trimming cost V 5 bases and J 6 bases, with 13 bases left between them. This CDR3 spans 13 amino acids.

The genes are TRBV5-6 and TRBJ2-3, with a weak D call TRBD1 (6 bases). Germline assignment: CDR1 SGHDT and CDR2 YYEEEE. The V and J ends lost 4 bases and 4 bases respectively, with 16 bases between them. The CDR3 has 15 amino acids. CDR3 protein: CASSRQGFGADTQYF. CDR3 nucleotides: TGTGCCAGCAGCCGCCAGGGGTTTGGGGCAGATACGCAGTATTTT.

This chain joins TRBV6-6 and TRBJ2-3; the D call may be TRBD1 or TRBD2 (5 bases each). Germline loops: CDR1 MNHNY, CDR2 SVGAGI (reference sequence). CDR3 length equals 16 residues. Trimming removed 6 bases at V and 4 bases at J, with 20 bases between. The CDR3: CASSLLGTAPPDTQYF. Written as DNA, the CDR3 is TGTGCCAGCAGCCTTCTAGGGACGGCCCCTCCAGATACGCAGTATTTT.

This chain connects TRBV9 to TRBJ2-5; 8 bases match TRBD1. This CDR3 is 14 amino acids long. Germline V gives CDR1 SGDLS, CDR2 YYNGEE. Trimming took 3 bases from V and 5 from J; bases not matched to a gene: 6. The CDR3 here is CASSEGQVYETQYF. CDR3 nucleotide sequence: TGTGCCAGCAGCGAGGGACAGGTTTATGAGACCCAGTACTTC.